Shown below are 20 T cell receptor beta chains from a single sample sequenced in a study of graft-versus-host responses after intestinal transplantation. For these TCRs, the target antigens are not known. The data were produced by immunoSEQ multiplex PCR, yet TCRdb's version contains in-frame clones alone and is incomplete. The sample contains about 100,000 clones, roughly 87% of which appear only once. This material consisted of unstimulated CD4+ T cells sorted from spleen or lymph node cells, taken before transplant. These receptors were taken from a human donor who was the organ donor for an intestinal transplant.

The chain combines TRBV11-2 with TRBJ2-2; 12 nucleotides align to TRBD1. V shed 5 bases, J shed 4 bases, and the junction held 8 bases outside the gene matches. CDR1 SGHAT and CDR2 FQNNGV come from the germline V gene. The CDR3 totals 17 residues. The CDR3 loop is CASSGDRGPPPTGELFF. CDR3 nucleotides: TGTGCCAGCAGCGGGGACAGGGGGCCACCCCCCACCGGGGAGCTGTTTTTT. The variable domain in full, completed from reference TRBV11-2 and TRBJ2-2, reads EAGVAQSPRYKIIEKRQSVAFWCNPISGHATLYWYQQILGQGPKLLIQFQNNGVVDDSQLPKDRFSAERLKGVDSTLKIQPAKLEDSAVYLCASSGDRGPPPTGELFFGEGSRLTVL.

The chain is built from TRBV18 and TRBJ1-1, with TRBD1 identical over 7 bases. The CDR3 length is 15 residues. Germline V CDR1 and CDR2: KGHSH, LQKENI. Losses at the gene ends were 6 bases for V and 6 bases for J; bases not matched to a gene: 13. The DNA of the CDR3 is TGTGCCAGCTCCCTTACCGACAGGGCAAACGCTGAAGCTTTCTTT. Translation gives CASSLTDRANAEAFF.

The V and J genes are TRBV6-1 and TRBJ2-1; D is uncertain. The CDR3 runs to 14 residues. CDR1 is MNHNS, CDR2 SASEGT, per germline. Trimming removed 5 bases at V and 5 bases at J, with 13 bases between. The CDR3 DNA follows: TGTGCCAGCAGTACCCGGACCGGTGACAATGAGCAGTTCTTC. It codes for CASSTRTGDNEQFF.

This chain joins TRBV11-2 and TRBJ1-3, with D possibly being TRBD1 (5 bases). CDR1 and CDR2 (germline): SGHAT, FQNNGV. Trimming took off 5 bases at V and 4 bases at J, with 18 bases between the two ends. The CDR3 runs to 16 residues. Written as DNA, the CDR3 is TGTGCCAGCAGCCAGGCCGCCGGGGGGACGGGAAACACCATATATTTT. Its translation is CASSQAAGGTGNTIYF.

The CDR3 reads CASSFLENQPQHF. As DNA, the CDR3 is TGTGCCAGCAGTTTCTTAGAAAATCAGCCCCAGCATTTT. This chain links TRBV28 with TRBJ1-5, with D unclear. CDR1 is MDHEN and CDR2 is SYDVKM in the germline V gene. The CDR3 extends over 13 amino acids. V shed 3 bases and J shed 4 bases, with 7 bases lying between them.

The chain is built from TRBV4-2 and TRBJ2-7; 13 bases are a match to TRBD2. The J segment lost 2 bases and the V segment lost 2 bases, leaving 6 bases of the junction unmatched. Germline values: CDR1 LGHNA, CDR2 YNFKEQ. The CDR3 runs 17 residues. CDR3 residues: CASSQNPTSGGAYEQYF. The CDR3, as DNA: TGTGCCAGCAGCCAAAACCCTACTAGCGGGGGGGCCTACGAGCAGTACTTC.

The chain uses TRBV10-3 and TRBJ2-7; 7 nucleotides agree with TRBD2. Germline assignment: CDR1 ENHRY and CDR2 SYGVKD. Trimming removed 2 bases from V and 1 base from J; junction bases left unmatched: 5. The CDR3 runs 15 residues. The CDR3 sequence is CAISESGKGSYEQYF. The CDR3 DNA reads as TGTGCCATCAGTGAGAGCGGGAAAGGGTCCTACGAGCAGTACTTC.

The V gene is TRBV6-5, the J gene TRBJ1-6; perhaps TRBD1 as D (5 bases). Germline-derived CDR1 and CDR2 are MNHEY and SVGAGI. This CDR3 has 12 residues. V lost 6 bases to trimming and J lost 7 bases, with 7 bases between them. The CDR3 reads CASRTENSPLHF. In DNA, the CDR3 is TGTGCCAGCAGGACAGAGAATTCACCCCTCCACTTT.

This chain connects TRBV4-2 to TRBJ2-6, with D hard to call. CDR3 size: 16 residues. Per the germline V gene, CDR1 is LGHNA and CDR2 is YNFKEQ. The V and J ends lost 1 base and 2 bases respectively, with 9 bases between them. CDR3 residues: CASSQAEGAGANVLTF. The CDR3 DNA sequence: TGTGCCAGCAGCCAAGCGGAAGGAGCTGGGGCCAACGTCCTGACTTTC.

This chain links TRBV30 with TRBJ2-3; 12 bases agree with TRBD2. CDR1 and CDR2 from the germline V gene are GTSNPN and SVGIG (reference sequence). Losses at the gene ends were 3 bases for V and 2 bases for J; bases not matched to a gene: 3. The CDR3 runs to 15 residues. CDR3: CAWRGLAGTTDTQYF. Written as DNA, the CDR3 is TGTGCCTGGAGAGGACTAGCGGGGACCACAGATACGCAGTATTTT.

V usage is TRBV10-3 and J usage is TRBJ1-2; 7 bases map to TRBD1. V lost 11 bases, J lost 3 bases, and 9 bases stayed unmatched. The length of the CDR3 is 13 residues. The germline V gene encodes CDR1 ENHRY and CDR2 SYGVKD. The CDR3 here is CASAQGGDYGYTF. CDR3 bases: TGTGCCTCTGCTCAGGGGGGCGACTATGGCTACACCTTC.

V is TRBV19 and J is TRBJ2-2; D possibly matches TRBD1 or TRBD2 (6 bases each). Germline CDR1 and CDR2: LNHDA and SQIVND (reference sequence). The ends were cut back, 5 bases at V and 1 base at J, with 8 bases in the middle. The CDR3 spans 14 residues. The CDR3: CASSGGGNTGELFF. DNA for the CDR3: TGTGCCAGTAGTGGAGGGGGGAACACCGGGGAGCTGTTTTTT.

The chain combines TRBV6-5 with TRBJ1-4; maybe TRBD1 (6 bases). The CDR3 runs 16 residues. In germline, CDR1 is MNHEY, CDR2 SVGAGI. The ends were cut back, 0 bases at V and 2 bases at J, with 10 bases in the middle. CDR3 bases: TGTGCCAGCAGTTACTCGATTGGGGGCACTAATGAAAAACTGTTTTTT. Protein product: CASSYSIGGTNEKLFF.

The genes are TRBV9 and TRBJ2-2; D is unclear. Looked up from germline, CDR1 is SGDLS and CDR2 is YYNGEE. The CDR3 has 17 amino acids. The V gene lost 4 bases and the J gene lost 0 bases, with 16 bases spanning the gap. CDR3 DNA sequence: TGTGCCAGCAGCCTCCTCGGAGCTGCGGCGAACACCGGGGAGCTGTTTTTT. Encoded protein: CASSLLGAAANTGELFF.

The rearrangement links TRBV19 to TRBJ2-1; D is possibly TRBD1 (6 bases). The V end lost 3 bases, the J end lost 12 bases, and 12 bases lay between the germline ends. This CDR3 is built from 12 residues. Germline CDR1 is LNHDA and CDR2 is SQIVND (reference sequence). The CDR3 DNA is TGTGCCAGTAGTATTAACAGGGACGCGCAGTTCTTC. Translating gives CASSINRDAQFF.

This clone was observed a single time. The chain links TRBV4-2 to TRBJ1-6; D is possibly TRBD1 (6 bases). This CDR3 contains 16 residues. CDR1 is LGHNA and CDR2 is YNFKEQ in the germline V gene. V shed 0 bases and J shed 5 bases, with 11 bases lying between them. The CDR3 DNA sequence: TGTGCCAGCAGCCAAGAACAAGGGACACATAATTCACCCCTCCACTTT. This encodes CASSQEQGTHNSPLHF.

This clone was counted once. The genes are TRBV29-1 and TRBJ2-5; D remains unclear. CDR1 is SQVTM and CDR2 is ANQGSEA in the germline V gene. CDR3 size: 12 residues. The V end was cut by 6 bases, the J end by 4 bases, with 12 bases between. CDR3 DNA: TGCAGCGTCTCTCTGGCCGGAGAGACCCAGTACTTC. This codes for CSVSLAGETQYF.

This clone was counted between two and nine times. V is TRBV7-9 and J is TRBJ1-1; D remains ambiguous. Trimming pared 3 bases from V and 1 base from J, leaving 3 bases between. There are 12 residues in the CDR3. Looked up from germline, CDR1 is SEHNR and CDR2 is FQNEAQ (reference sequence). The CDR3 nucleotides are TGTGCCAGCAGCTTTGAGAACACTGAAGCTTTCTTT. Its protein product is CASSFENTEAFF.

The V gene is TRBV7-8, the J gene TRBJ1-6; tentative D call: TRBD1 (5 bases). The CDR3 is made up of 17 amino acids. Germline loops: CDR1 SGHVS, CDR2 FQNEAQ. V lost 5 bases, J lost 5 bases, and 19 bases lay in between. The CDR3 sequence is CASSIIPQGRDNSPLHF. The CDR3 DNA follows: TGTGCCAGCAGCATAATCCCCCAGGGCCGTGATAATTCACCCCTCCACTTT.

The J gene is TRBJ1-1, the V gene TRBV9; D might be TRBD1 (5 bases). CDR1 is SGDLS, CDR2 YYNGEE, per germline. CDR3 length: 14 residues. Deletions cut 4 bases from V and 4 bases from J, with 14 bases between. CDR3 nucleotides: TGTGCCAGCAGCCCCTCCGGGGGTGTCACTGAAGCTTTCTTT. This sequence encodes CASSPSGGVTEAFF.